Following are 21 T cell receptor beta chains from one sample sequenced in a study of graft-versus-host responses after intestinal transplantation. TCRdb keeps only in-frame clones here, not all; method: immunoSEQ multiplex PCR. The data contain more than 12,000 clones, around 96% of them singletons. Sequences were derived from PBMCs, sampled 9 days after transplant. These receptors were collected from a human patient who received an intestinal transplant, so some T cells may come from the graft donor.

CDR3 sequence (DNA): TGTGCCAGTAGTATTGTGCTAGCGAGCTACGAGCAGTACTTC. Translated: CASSIVLASYEQYF. This chain uses TRBV19 with TRBJ2-7; weak D call: TRBD2 (6 bases). The germline CDR1 and CDR2 sequences are LNHDA and SQIVND (reference sequence). The ends were cut back, 3 bases at V and 3 bases at J, with 12 bases in the middle. The CDR3 runs 14 residues.

The rearrangement links TRBV5-6 to TRBJ1-1; a weak D match, TRBD1 (5 bases). Trimming shortened V by 0 bases and J by 6 bases, and 9 bases separated the two germline ends. The CDR3 is 13 residues long. CDR1 is SGHDT, CDR2 YYEEEE, per germline. The CDR3 here is CASSLGSGPEAFF. The CDR3 bases are TGTGCCAGCAGCTTGGGTTCGGGGCCTGAAGCTTTCTTT.

The chain is built from TRBV7-9 and TRBJ2-1, with 9 bases matching TRBD1. CDR1 is SEHNR and CDR2 is FQNEAQ in the germline V gene (reference sequence). The trim removed 5 bases at V and 4 bases at J, leaving 6 bases unmatched. The CDR3 length is 15 residues. DNA for the CDR3: TGTGCCAGCAGCCGGGACAGGGTTGGGTACAATGAGCAGTTCTTC. It encodes CASSRDRVGYNEQFF.

The V and J genes are TRBV6-5 and TRBJ2-2, with D perhaps TRBD2 (6 bases). CDR1 and CDR2 from the germline V gene are MNHEY and SVGAGI. The CDR3 is 13 amino acids. Trimming cost V 8 bases and J 5 bases, with 12 bases left between them. The CDR3 nucleotides read TGTGCCAGCCAACTTGGGAGGACCGGGGAGCTGTTTTTT. This translates into CASQLGRTGELFF.

This clone was seen a single time. The genes are TRBV6-1 and TRBJ1-1; no clear D. V was trimmed by 9 bases and J by 5 bases, leaving 22 bases between them. CDR3 length: 15 residues. Germline CDR1 and CDR2: MNHNS and SASEGT. CDR3 sequence reads: CASSDQLLWMTEAFF. CDR3 in DNA: TGTGCCAGTAGCGATCAACTACTGTGGATGACTGAAGCTTTCTTT.

This chain uses TRBV7-9 with TRBJ2-5; the D call may be TRBD1 or TRBD2 (5 bases each). The J call is uncertain, as TRBJ2-7 better fits the DNA end. The germline V gene encodes CDR1 SEHNR and CDR2 FQNEAQ (reference sequence). The CDR3 is 13 amino acids. DNA for the CDR3: TGTGCCAGCCGGCCGGGGACGGGGTACGAGCAGTACTTC. This codes for CASRPGTGYEQYF.

In DNA form, the CDR3 reads TGTGCCAGTAGTATGGGAGGGAGGGTTTTGCAGTTCTTC. Residues: CASSMGGRVLQFF. The chain uses TRBV19 and TRBJ2-1; 7 nucleotides align to TRBD2. V lost 3 bases and J lost 12; bases outside the gene matches: 8. This CDR3 comprises 13 residues. Germline-derived CDR1 and CDR2 are LNHDA and SQIVND (reference sequence).

The rearrangement uses TRBV19 and TRBJ1-5; D is perhaps TRBD1 (6 bases). This CDR3 contains 15 residues. The germline CDR1 and CDR2 sequences are LNHDA and SQIVND (reference sequence). Between the trimmed V and J ends, which lost 1 base and 4 bases, there was a span of 11 bases. The CDR3 reads CASSIGHRENQPQHF. CDR3 nucleotides: TGTGCCAGTAGTATAGGACACAGGGAAAATCAGCCCCAGCATTTT. The full variable domain, with the rest looked up from reference TRBV19 and TRBJ1-5, is DGGITQSPKYLFRKEGQNVTLSCEQNLNHDAMYWYRQDPGQGLRLIYYSQIVNDFQKGDIAEGYSVSREKKESFPLTVTSAQKNPTAFYLCASSIGHRENQPQHFGDGTRLSIL.

The chain joins TRBV9 to TRBJ2-1; 10 nucleotides line up with TRBD1. Trimming at V came to 2 bases and at J to 8 bases, leaving 10 bases not matched to a gene. Germline lookup yields CDR1 SGDLS and CDR2 YYNGEE. This CDR3 has 16 amino acids. Here the CDR3 DNA reads TGTGCCAGCAGCGTCCCCCGGGACAGGGGCGGGGATGAGCAGTTCTTC. This gives the protein CASSVPRDRGGDEQFF.

The rearrangement joins TRBV19 to TRBJ1-1; weak D call: TRBD1 (5 bases). Germline CDR1 is LNHDA and CDR2 is SQIVND (reference sequence). Trimming took 5 bases from V and 3 from J, leaving 16 bases between them. The CDR3 is 15 amino acids. The CDR3: CASSLNSGTHTEAFF. Here the CDR3 DNA reads TGTGCCAGTAGTTTAAACTCAGGGACCCACACTGAAGCTTTCTTT.

The chain links TRBV7-9 to TRBJ1-4, with D maybe TRBD1 (5 bases). From germline, CDR1 is SEHNR and CDR2 FQNEAQ (reference sequence). Trimming took off 7 bases at V and 7 bases at J, with 22 bases between the two ends. The CDR3 contains 16 residues. Here the CDR3 DNA reads TGTGCCAGCACTACACTAGTAGGACGGGGCGTTGAAAAACTGTTTTTT. Translating gives CASTTLVGRGVEKLFF.

The genes are TRBV5-1 and TRBJ2-7; D is possibly TRBD2 (5 bases). Germline V gene lookup returns CDR1 SGHRS and CDR2 YFSETQ. V lost 4 bases, J lost 0 bases, and 11 bases lay in between. The CDR3 length is 14 residues. This CDR3 reads CASSVGDYSYEQYF. CDR3 coding DNA: TGCGCCAGCAGCGTGGGAGATTACTCCTACGAGCAGTACTTC.

The chain joins TRBV2 to TRBJ2-7; the D gene could be TRBD1 or TRBD2 (5 bases each). V was trimmed by 2 bases and J by 1 base, leaving 12 bases between them. Germline lookup yields CDR1 SNHLY and CDR2 FYNNEI. The CDR3 has 15 amino acids. The CDR3 coding sequence is TGTGCCAGCAGTGAATTCAGGGAGTTTTCCTACGAGCAGTACTTC. Its protein is CASSEFREFSYEQYF.

The chain is built from TRBV7-9 and TRBJ1-2, with D perhaps TRBD1 (5 bases). The CDR3 extends over 17 amino acids. The germline V gene has CDR1 SEHNR and CDR2 FQNEAQ (reference sequence). V was trimmed by 2 bases and J by 3 bases, leaving 19 bases between them. CDR3 DNA: TGTGCCAGCAGCTTATCGCCAGGGAGGGCGGGGGACTATGGCTACACCTTC. This codes for CASSLSPGRAGDYGYTF.

J is TRBJ1-4 and V is TRBV9, with 9 bases aligning to TRBD1. J lost 0 bases, V lost 4 bases, and 4 bases had no gene match. This CDR3 spans 16 amino acids. CDR1 is SGDLS and CDR2 is YYNGEE in the germline V gene. The CDR3: CASSPGTGSTNEKLFF. As DNA, the CDR3 is TGTGCCAGCAGCCCCGGGACAGGGTCAACTAATGAAAAACTGTTTTTT.

The chain combines TRBV19 with TRBJ1-5, with TRBD1 matching 11 bases. There are 17 residues in the CDR3. V lost 5 bases and J lost 3; bases outside the gene matches: 9. Germline CDR1 and CDR2: LNHDA and SQIVND (reference sequence). Written as DNA, the CDR3 is TGTGCCAGTAGTGTCCGGGACAGGGGGTTTACCAATCAGCCCCAGCATTTT. This codes for CASSVRDRGFTNQPQHF. Using reference TRBV19 and TRBJ1-5 for the parts outside the CDR3, the full variable domain is DGGITQSPKYLFRKEGQNVTLSCEQNLNHDAMYWYRQDPGQGLRLIYYSQIVNDFQKGDIAEGYSVSREKKESFPLTVTSAQKNPTAFYLCASSVRDRGFTNQPQHFGDGTRLSIL.

The genes are TRBV18 and TRBJ1-2; a weak D match, TRBD1 (6 bases). V lost 4 bases to trimming and J lost 4 bases, with 13 bases between them. In germline, CDR1 is KGHSH, CDR2 LQKENI. CDR3 length equals 14 residues. Written as DNA, the CDR3 is TGTGCCAGCTCACGATCGGACAGATCCTATGGCTACACCTTC. It is translated as CASSRSDRSYGYTF.

The rearrangement uses TRBV7-9 and TRBJ2-4; D remains ambiguous. Trimming stripped 5 bases from V and 4 bases from J, with 18 bases between. The V gene's germline CDR1 is SEHNR and CDR2 FQNEAQ (reference sequence). This CDR3 comprises 16 residues. CDR3 in DNA: TGTGCCAGCAGCCCCCAGGAAGGAGCCCAGAAAAACATTCAGTACTTC. Amino acids: CASSPQEGAQKNIQYF.

J is TRBJ2-1 and V is TRBV15; D gene unclear. Trimming shortened V by 0 bases and J by 5 bases, and 11 bases separated the two germline ends. Germline CDR1 reads LNHNV; CDR2 reads YYDKDF (reference sequence). The CDR3 length is 15 residues. The CDR3 sequence is CATSRDAGRDNEQFF. The CDR3 nucleotides read TGTGCCACCAGCAGAGATGCCGGACGAGACAATGAGCAGTTCTTC.

The V call is TRBV14, the J call TRBJ1-2; D might be TRBD1 (5 bases). Germline CDR1 is SGHDN and CDR2 is FVKESK. This CDR3 comprises 13 residues. The ends were cut back, 7 bases at V and 8 bases at J, with 17 bases in the middle. CDR3 coding DNA: TGTGCCAGCACCCAGAACCCAGGGTTAGGCTACACCTTC. It yields the protein CASTQNPGLGYTF. The full variable domain, completed using reference TRBV14 and TRBJ1-2, is EAGVTQFPSHSVIEKGQTVTLRCDPISGHDNLYWYRRVMGKEIKFLLHFVKESKQDESGMPNNRFLAERTGGTYSTLKVQPAELEDSGVYFCASTQNPGLGYTFGSGTRLTVV.

Notes on this clone: Germline and junction disagree at one end, which may indicate a read error. The chain employs TRBV11-2 and TRBJ1-5; no clear D. In germline, CDR1 is SGHAT, CDR2 FQNNGV. The CDR3 is made up of 15 amino acids. CDR3 in amino acids: CASSLDLASNRPQHF. CDR3 sequence (DNA): TGTGCCAGCAGCTTAGATTTAGCCAGCAATCGGCCCCAGCATTTT.